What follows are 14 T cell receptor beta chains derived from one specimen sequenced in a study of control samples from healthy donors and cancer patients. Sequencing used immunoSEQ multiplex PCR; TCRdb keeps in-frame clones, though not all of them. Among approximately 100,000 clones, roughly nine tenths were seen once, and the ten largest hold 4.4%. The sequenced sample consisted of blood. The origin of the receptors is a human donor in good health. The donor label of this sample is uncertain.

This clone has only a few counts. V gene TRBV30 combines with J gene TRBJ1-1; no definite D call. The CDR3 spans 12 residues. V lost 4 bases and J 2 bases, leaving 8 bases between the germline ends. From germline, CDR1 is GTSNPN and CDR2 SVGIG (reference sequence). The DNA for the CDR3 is TGTGCCTGGAATGGCCAAAACACTGAAGCTTTCTTT. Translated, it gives CAWNGQNTEAFF.

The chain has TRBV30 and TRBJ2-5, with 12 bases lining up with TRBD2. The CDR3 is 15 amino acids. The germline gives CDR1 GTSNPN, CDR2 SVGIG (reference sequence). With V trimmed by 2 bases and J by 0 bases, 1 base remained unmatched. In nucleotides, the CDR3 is TGTGCCTGGAGTCTAGCGGGGGGGTACCAAGAGACCCAGTACTTC. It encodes CAWSLAGGYQETQYF.

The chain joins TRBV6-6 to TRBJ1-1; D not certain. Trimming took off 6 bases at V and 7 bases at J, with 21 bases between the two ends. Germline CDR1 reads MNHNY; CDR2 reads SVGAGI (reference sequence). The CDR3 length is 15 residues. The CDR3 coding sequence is TGTGCCAGCAGCCCCCCCACAGCCGCGCGTAATGAAGCTTTCTTT. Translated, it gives CASSPPTAARNEAFF.

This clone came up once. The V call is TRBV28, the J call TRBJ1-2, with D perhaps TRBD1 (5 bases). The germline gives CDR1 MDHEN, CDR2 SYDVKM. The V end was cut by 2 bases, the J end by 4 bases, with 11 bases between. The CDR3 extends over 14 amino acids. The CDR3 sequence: CASSLGASGYGYTF. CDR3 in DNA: TGTGCCAGCAGTTTAGGGGCTTCGGGCTATGGCTACACCTTC.

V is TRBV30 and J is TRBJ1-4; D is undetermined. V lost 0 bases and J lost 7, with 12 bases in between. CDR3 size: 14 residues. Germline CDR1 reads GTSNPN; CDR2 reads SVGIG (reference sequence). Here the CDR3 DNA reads TGTGCCTGGAGTGTTGGGTCCCGGGGTGAAAAACTGTTTTTT. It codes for CAWSVGSRGEKLFF.

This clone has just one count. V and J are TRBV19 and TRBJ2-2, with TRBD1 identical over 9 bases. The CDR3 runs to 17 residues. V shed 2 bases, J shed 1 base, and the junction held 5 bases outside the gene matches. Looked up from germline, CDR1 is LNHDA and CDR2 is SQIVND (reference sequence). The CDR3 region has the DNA TGTGCCAGTAGTATACGGCCGGGACAGGGGAACACCGGGGAGCTGTTTTTT. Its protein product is CASSIRPGQGNTGELFF.

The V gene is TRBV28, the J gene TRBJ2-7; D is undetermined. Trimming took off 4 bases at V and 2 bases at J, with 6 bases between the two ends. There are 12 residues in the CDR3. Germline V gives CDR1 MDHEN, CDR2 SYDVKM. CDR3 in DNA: TGTGCCAGCAGTTCTCAACCCTACGAGCAGTACTTC. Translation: CASSSQPYEQYF.

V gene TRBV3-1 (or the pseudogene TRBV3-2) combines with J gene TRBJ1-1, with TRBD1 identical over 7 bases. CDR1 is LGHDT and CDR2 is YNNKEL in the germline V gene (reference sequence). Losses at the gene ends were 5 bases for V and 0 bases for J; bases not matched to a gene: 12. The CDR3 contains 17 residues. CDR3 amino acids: CASSGPGQNSMNTEAFF. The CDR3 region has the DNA TGTGCCAGCAGCGGTCCGGGACAGAACAGCATGAACACTGAAGCTTTCTTT.

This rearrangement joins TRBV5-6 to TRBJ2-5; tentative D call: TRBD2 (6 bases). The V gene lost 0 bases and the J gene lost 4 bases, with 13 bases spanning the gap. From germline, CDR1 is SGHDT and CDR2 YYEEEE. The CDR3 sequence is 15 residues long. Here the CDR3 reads CASSLARGLGETQYF. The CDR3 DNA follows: TGTGCCAGCAGCTTGGCGCGGGGTCTCGGAGAGACCCAGTACTTC.

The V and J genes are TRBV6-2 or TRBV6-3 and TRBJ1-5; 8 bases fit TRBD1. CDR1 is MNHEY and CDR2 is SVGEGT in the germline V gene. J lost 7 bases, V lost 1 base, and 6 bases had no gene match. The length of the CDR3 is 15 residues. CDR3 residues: CASSYYGQGGQPQHF. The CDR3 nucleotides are TGTGCCAGCAGTTACTACGGACAGGGCGGCCAGCCCCAGCATTTT.

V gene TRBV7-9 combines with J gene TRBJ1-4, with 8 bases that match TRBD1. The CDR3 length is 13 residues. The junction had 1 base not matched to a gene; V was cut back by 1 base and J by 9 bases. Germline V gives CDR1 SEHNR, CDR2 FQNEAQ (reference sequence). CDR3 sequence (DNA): TGTGCCAGCAGCTTAGGGACAGGGCAAAAACTGTTTTTT. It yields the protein CASSLGTGQKLFF. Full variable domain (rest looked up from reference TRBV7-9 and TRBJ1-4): DTGVSQNPRHKITKRGQNVTFRCDPISEHNRLYWYRQTLGQGPEFLTYFQNEAQLEKSRLLSDRFSAERPKGSFSTLEIQRTEQGDSAMYLCASSLGTGQKLFFGSGTQLSVL.

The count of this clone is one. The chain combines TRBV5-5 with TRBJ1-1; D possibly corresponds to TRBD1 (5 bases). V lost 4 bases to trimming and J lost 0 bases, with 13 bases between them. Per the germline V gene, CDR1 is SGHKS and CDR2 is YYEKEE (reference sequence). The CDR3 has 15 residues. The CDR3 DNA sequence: TGTGCCAGCAGCCTGCCGGGACCCCTGAACACTGAAGCTTTCTTT. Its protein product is CASSLPGPLNTEAFF.

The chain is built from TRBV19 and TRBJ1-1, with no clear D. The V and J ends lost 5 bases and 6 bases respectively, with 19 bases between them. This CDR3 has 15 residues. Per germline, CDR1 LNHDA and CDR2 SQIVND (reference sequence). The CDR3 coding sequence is TGTGCCAGTAGTTCTTACCCGGACGGGATCCCTGAAGCTTTCTTT. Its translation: CASSSYPDGIPEAFF. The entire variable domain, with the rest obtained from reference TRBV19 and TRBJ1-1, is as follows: DGGITQSPKYLFRKEGQNVTLSCEQNLNHDAMYWYRQDPGQGLRLIYYSQIVNDFQKGDIAEGYSVSREKKESFPLTVTSAQKNPTAFYLCASSSYPDGIPEAFFGQGTRLTVV.

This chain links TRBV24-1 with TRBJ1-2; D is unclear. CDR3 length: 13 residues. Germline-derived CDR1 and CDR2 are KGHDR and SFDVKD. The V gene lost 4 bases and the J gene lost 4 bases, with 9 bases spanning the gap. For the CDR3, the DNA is TGTGCCACCAGTGAAAGGGCAGGCTATGGCTACACCTTC. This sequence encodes CATSERAGYGYTF.